This TCR beta chain was identified in a study of blood T cell repertoires in COVID-19. Seattle enrolled patients during active infection and tracked them longitudinally. The CDR3 totals 13 residues. Germline assignment: CDR1 SGHAT and CDR2 FQNNGV. The germline V and J ends were trimmed by 0 bases and 5 bases, with 7 bases remaining between them. Under the authors' procedure: Amplification from reference gene primers served as the basis for estimated nucleated cell counts. Sequencing was performed with immunoSEQ multiplex PCR; in TCRdb, only in-frame clones are kept and a portion is missing. V, J and clone size derive from that table, while D and trimming were established from the DNA sequence. In the table there are 180,000 or so clones, over 80% of which are singletons.

Sequencing used peripheral blood. V usage is TRBV11-2 and J usage is TRBJ1-1, with a weak D call TRBD1 (5 bases). This sequence was found in a woman aged 40 to 55 with COVID-19, enrolled during active disease. CDR3 loop: CASSLDPGTEAFF. CDR3 in DNA: TGTGCCAGCAGCTTAGATCCAGGGACTGAAGCTTTCTTT.